These T cell receptor beta chains were read from a single sample in a study of blood T cell repertoires in COVID-19. This table comes from immunoSEQ multiplex PCR, and its TCRdb copy is limited to in-frame clones, with some not included. The sample holds about 250,000 clones, around 80% seen once. The sample taken for sequencing was peripheral blood. These receptors originate from a man older than 75 with acute or convalescent COVID-19. The CDR3 runs from the conserved cysteine through the conserved F or W. The order of the fields is J gene, D gene, V gene, clone size, CDR3 DNA, CDR3 protein. D genes are given only for firm matches. Some rows mark clone size as missing; the rest say once, few, many or name a class of expanded clone.

>TRBJ1-1|NA|TRBV19|NA
TGTGCCAGTAGTGTGACAGTTCTAAACACTGAAGCTTTCTTT
CASSVTVLNTEAFF
>TRBJ2-7|NA|TRBV9|NA
TGTGCCAGCAGCGCCTCGGCGGGGCCTCACGAGCAGTACTTC
CASSASAGPHEQYF
>TRBJ2-3|TRBD2|TRBV4-2|NA
TGTGCCAGCAGCCAAGAAACTAGCGGGAGTACGCAGTATTTT
CASSQETSGSTQYF
>TRBJ2-1|TRBD2|TRBV18|NA
TGTGCCAGCTCACCTGGGACTAGCGGGTACAATGAGCAGTTCTTC
CASSPGTSGYNEQFF
>TRBJ2-3|NA|TRBV20-1|NA
TGCAGTGCTAGTGAGGGCCCCCCAGGCACAGATACGCAGTATTTT
CSASEGPPGTDTQYF
>TRBJ1-6|NA|TRBV28|NA
TGTGCCAGCAGGGGGGGTTTGTGGGTACCCCTCCACTTT
CASRGGLWVPLHF
>TRBJ2-7|NA|TRBV2|NA
TGTGCCACCGGGGGGCGGGACGGATACGAGCAGTACTTC
CATGGRDGYEQYF
>TRBJ2-1|TRBD2|TRBV3-1/TRBV3-2|NA
TGTGCCAGCAGCCAAGTACCCGCCTCGACTAGCGGGAGAGGTAATGAGCAGTTCTTC
CASSQVPASTSGRGNEQFF
>TRBJ2-2|TRBD1|TRBV9|NA
TGTGCCAGCAGCCTCTCCGGGACAGGGGCCACCGGGGAGCTGTTTTTT
CASSLSGTGATGELFF
>TRBJ2-7|TRBD1|TRBV9|NA
TGTGCCAGCAGCGCGGGCAGGGGGCTCTTCTACGAGCAGTACTTC
CASSAGRGLFYEQYF
>TRBJ2-7|NA|TRBV29-1|NA
TGCAGCGTTGCAGTGTCGGGCAGGGAGGGGACAAAGGACGAGCAGTACTTC
CSVAVSGREGTKDEQYF
>TRBJ1-3|NA|TRBV7-9|NA
TGTGCCAGCAGCTTAGACGGGAGTTTTGGAAACACCATATATTTT
CASSLDGSFGNTIYF
>TRBJ1-2|TRBD1|TRBV6-1|NA
TGTGCCAGCAGTGAATTACGAGGACAGGGTGTGAGCTACACCTTC
CASSELRGQGVSYTF
>TRBJ1-4|NA|TRBV30|NA
TGTGCCTGGGCCCGACAGAGTCCGCCTAATGAAAAACTGTTTTTT
CAWARQSPPNEKLFF
>TRBJ2-7|TRBD1|TRBV6-6|NA
TGTGCCAGCAGTTATGGGTCAGGGGGTTCCTACGAGCAGTACTTC
CASSYGSGGSYEQYF
>TRBJ2-7|TRBD1|TRBV6-5|NA
TGTGCCAGCAGTTACTCGGGGACAGCCTTTCCCTACGAGCAGTACTTC
CASSYSGTAFPYEQYF
>TRBJ1-6|TRBD1|TRBV7-2|NA
TGTGCCAGCAGCAAAGGACAGGGGACTGCCTATAATTCACCCCTCCACTTT
CASSKGQGTAYNSPLHF
>TRBJ2-7|TRBD2|TRBV5-4|once
TGTGCCAGCAGCTCGGGAGGCGGACACCTGACCTACGAGCAGTACTTC
CASSSGGGHLTYEQYF
>TRBJ2-3|NA|TRBV6-1|NA
TGTGCCAGCAGTGAGCATGGGACATACACAGATACGCAGTATTTT
CASSEHGTYTDTQYF
>TRBJ1-5|NA|TRBV19|NA
TGTGCCAGTAGTCGTCGGGGAGAGATGTCTCCCCAGCATTTT
CASSRRGEMSPQHF
>TRBJ2-7|NA|TRBV2|NA
TGTGCCAGCAGTGAATCGGGATACGAGCAGTACTTC
CASSESGYEQYF
>TRBJ2-1|TRBD2|TRBV9|NA
TGTGCCAGCAGCGCCGAGCCAAGCGGGACCTCCAATGAGCAGTTCTTC
CASSAEPSGTSNEQFF
>TRBJ2-5|TRBD2|TRBV27|NA
TGTGCCAGCAGTACTTTGGCGGGAGGGCGTCGGGAGACCCAGTACTTC
CASSTLAGGRRETQYF
>TRBJ2-7|TRBD1|TRBV29-1|NA
TGCAGCGTTTATGCAGGGGACAGCGACGAGCAGTACTTC
CSVYAGDSDEQYF
>TRBJ2-5|TRBD2|TRBV11-2|NA
TGTGCCAGCAGCTTAGGGCAGCGGGGGGGCGTGGAGACCCAGTACTTC
CASSLGQRGGVETQYF
>TRBJ2-7|NA|TRBV21-1|few
TGTGCCAGCAGCCACTCCTACGAGCAGTACTTC
CASSHSYEQYF
>TRBJ1-3|TRBD1|TRBV5-8|NA
TGTGCCAGCAGCTTGAGGACAGGCACCATATATTTT
CASSLRTGTIYF
>TRBJ2-7|TRBD2|TRBV19|NA
TGTGCCAGTAGTAGCTGGGCTAGCGGGAACCCCTACGAGCAGTACTTC
CASSSWASGNPYEQYF
>TRBJ1-1|TRBD1|TRBV10-3|NA
TGTGCCATCAGCACCGGGACAGGGGACACTGAAGCTTTCTTT
CAISTGTGDTEAFF
>TRBJ1-3|NA|TRBV5-6|NA
TGTGCCAGCAGCCAAGAGACAGGTTCTCACTCTGGAAACACCATATATTTT
CASSQETGSHSGNTIYF
>TRBJ2-1|TRBD1|TRBV27|NA
TGTGCCAGCAGGTTTTCAGGGGGCTCCTACAATGAGCAGTTCTTC
CASRFSGGSYNEQFF
>TRBJ1-2|NA|TRBV6-2/TRBV6-3|NA
TGTGCCAGCAGTTACTCGTCAGGGCGCCCTAACTATGGCTACACCTTC
CASSYSSGRPNYGYTF
>TRBJ1-5|NA|TRBV11-2|NA
TGTGCCAGCAGCTTAGGTACAGGCAATCAGCCCCAGCATTTT
CASSLGTGNQPQHF
>TRBJ1-1|NA|TRBV19|NA
TGTGCCAGTAGTATTTCAGGGAACACTGAAGCTTTCTTT
CASSISGNTEAFF
>TRBJ2-5|TRBD2|TRBV9|NA
TGTGCCAGCAGCCGCGGGTCGCTAGCGGGGGGTCAAGAGACCCAGTACTTC
CASSRGSLAGGQETQYF
>TRBJ1-6|TRBD1|TRBV18|NA
TGTGCCAGCTCACCGGGACAGAATAATTCACCCCTCCACTTT
CASSPGQNNSPLHF
>TRBJ2-7|NA|TRBV2|NA
TGTGCCAGCAGTCCACAGGGTTACGAGCAGTACTTC
CASSPQGYEQYF
>TRBJ2-1|TRBD2|TRBV6-5|once
TGTGCCAGCGGGATACTAGCGGGAGCGGGAAATGAGCAGTTCTTC
CASGILAGAGNEQFF
>TRBJ2-1|TRBD2|TRBV28|NA
TGTGCCAGCAGTCTGACTAGCGGCGTACGTGGTGAGCAGTTCTTC
CASSLTSGVRGEQFF
>TRBJ2-1|NA|TRBV3-1/TRBV3-2|NA
TGTGCCAGCAGCCAAGATGCCAGGCGTCATGAGCAGTTCTTC
CASSQDARRHEQFF
>TRBJ1-1|NA|TRBV30|NA
TGTGCCTGGAGTGTCGGGATTAAAACTTTCTTT
CAWSVGIKTFF
>TRBJ1-3|TRBD1|TRBV5-1|NA
TGCGCCAGCAGCGCAGGGACAGGGACTGGAAACACCATATATTTT
CASSAGTGTGNTIYF
>TRBJ2-2|TRBD1|TRBV10-3|NA
TGTGCCATCTCCCTAGCAGGGGGCGATACCGGGGAGCTGTTTTTT
CAISLAGGDTGELFF
>TRBJ1-3|TRBD1|TRBV7-8|NA
TGTGCCAGCAGCCAGGGGGCTGGAAACACCATATATTTT
CASSQGAGNTIYF
>TRBJ2-5|TRBD2|TRBV7-2|NA
TGTGCCAGCAGCTTAGGACTAGCGGGGGTAGAGACCCAGTACTTC
CASSLGLAGVETQYF
>TRBJ1-5|TRBD1|TRBV2|NA
TGTGCCAGCAGTGTACAGGGGCAGCCCCAGCATTTT
CASSVQGQPQHF
>TRBJ2-3|NA|TRBV24-1|NA
TGTGCCACCAGTGAAACTGGAGTCACAGATACGCAGTATTTT
CATSETGVTDTQYF
>TRBJ1-2|NA|TRBV28|once
TGTGCCAGCAGTTTTCAGGGCTATGGCTACACCTTC
CASSFQGYGYTF
>TRBJ2-5|TRBD2|TRBV5-1|NA
TGCGCCAGCAGCTGGAGCGGGATCCAAGAGACCCAGTACTTC
CASSWSGIQETQYF
>TRBJ2-1|NA|TRBV7-6|NA
TGTGCCAGCAGCTTATCGAGCCTAGCGTTCAATGAGCAGTTCTTC
CASSLSSLAFNEQFF
>TRBJ1-1|NA|TRBV5-5|NA
TGTGCCAGCAGCCCGAATCCTAGTTCGGGGGTGAACACTGAAGCTTTCTTT
CASSPNPSSGVNTEAFF
>TRBJ2-7|TRBD2|TRBV7-2|NA
TGTGCCAGCGGGTTTGGCGGGGGGACCTCCTACGAGCAGTACTTC
CASGFGGGTSYEQYF